This passage covers 18 T cell receptor beta chains from one sample sequenced in a study of OX40 agonist ivuxolimab in advanced cancers. Only in-frame clones appear in the TCRdb table, and some are missing; sequencing was by immunoSEQ multiplex PCR. The sample includes 47,000 or so clones, around 87% of them seen just once. The specimen comprised CD4+ or CD8+ T cells sorted from blood, sampled in a trial of the OX40 agonist ivuxolimab. Receptors originate from an adult with an advanced solid tumor such as melanoma, head and neck, liver or kidney cancer.

The chain uses TRBV5-4 and TRBJ2-7, with D uncertain. Trimming cost V 2 bases and J 5 bases, with 8 bases left between them. The germline gives CDR1 SGHNT, CDR2 YYREEE (reference sequence). The CDR3 length is 12 residues. The CDR3 loop is CASSFGFHEQYF. Here the CDR3 DNA reads TGTGCCAGCAGCTTCGGGTTCCACGAGCAGTACTTC.

The chain couples TRBV19 to TRBJ2-5; D is unclear. The closer fit of TRBJ2-7 to the DNA end suggests the J call may be wrong. The germline V gene has CDR1 LNHDA and CDR2 SQIVND (reference sequence). The CDR3 runs to 13 residues. As DNA, the CDR3 is TGTGCCAGTAGTATAGGACAACTTTACGAGCAGTACTTC. This gives the protein CASSIGQLYEQYF.

The CDR3 nucleotides are TGCGCCAGCAGCCAAAAAGGAGGGCCTGGGGATACGCAGTATTTT. As protein: CASSQKGGPGDTQYF. The chain recombines TRBV4-1 with TRBJ2-3, with D possibly TRBD2 on 6 matching bases. V lost 2 bases to trimming and J lost 6 bases, with 15 bases between them. This CDR3 has 15 residues. Germline CDR1 and CDR2: MGHRA and YSYEKL.

The chain couples TRBV28 to TRBJ1-1; 11 nucleotides agree with TRBD1. With 2 bases clipped from V and 4 bases from J, the junction kept 3 bases outside the gene matches. Germline V gene sequence: CDR1 MDHEN, CDR2 SYDVKM. The CDR3 has 15 residues. The CDR3 sequence is CASSLGGTGGTEAFF. The CDR3 coding sequence is TGTGCCAGCAGTTTAGGTGGGACAGGGGGCACTGAAGCTTTCTTT.

This clone was counted between two and nine times. V gene TRBV12-5 combines with J gene TRBJ2-5; D is perhaps TRBD2 (7 bases). V lost 7 bases, J lost 4 bases, and 28 bases lay in between. This CDR3 region has 18 residues. CDR1 LGHNT and CDR2 FRNRAP come from the germline V gene. This chain's CDR3 is CASDPRGGLIIQSETQYF. In DNA form, the CDR3 reads TGTGCTAGTGACCCGAGGGGGGGCCTTATAATTCAATCAGAGACCCAGTACTTC. The whole variable domain, remainder taken from reference TRBV12-5 and TRBJ2-5, is DARVTQTPRHKVTEMGQEVTMRCQPILGHNTVFWYRQTMMQGLELLAYFRNRAPLDDSGMPKDRFSAEMPDATLATLKIQPSEPRDSAVYFCASDPRGGLIIQSETQYFGPGTRLLVL.

This chain uses TRBV10-2 with TRBJ2-7, with TRBD2 matching over 14 bases. J lost 0 bases, V lost 8 bases, and 6 bases had no gene match. Germline values: CDR1 WSHSY, CDR2 SAAADI. The CDR3 loop spans 16 amino acids. CDR3 DNA sequence: TGCGCCAGCGCTATTGGACTAGCGGGAGGCTCCTACGAGCAGTACTTC. It yields the protein CASAIGLAGGSYEQYF.

The CDR3, as DNA: TGTGCCAGCACCACCCAGGGGGAGACCCAGTACTTC. Encoded protein: CASTTQGETQYF. V is TRBV13 and J is TRBJ2-5; maybe TRBD1 (6 bases). Trimming left V 7 bases short and J 5 bases short, with 11 bases between. The germline V gene encodes CDR1 PRHDT and CDR2 FYEKMQ (reference sequence). The CDR3 runs to 12 residues.

The chain recombines TRBV30 with TRBJ2-7, with TRBD2 as a possible D gene (5 bases). CDR1 is GTSNPN and CDR2 is SVGIG in the germline V gene (reference sequence). V dropped 3 bases and J dropped 2 bases, with 17 bases sitting between them. This CDR3 is built from 15 residues. The CDR3: CAWSVSSPRAYEQYF. The CDR3 DNA follows: TGTGCCTGGAGCGTAAGTTCTCCGAGGGCCTACGAGCAGTACTTC.

V is TRBV27 and J is TRBJ1-1; D gene uncertain. The CDR3 has 13 residues. Trimming removed 4 bases from V and 0 bases from J, with 6 bases in between. CDR1 MNHEY and CDR2 SMNVEV come from the germline V gene (reference sequence). CDR3 sequence reads: CASSSYLNTEAFF. The DNA for the CDR3 is TGTGCCAGCAGTTCCTATTTGAACACTGAAGCTTTCTTT.

This chain links TRBV27 with TRBJ2-1; D call uncertain. The CDR3 has 13 residues. Trimming pared 2 bases from V and 7 bases from J, leaving 9 bases between. The germline gives CDR1 MNHEY, CDR2 SMNVEV (reference sequence). DNA of the CDR3: TGTGCCAGCAGTTTAGTCGCCCGGAATGAGCAGTTCTTC. This translates into CASSLVARNEQFF.

V and J are TRBV4-3 and TRBJ2-1; D may be TRBD2 (6 bases). V lost 0 bases to trimming and J lost 5 bases, with 14 bases between them. CDR3 length equals 16 residues. Germline V gives CDR1 LGHNA, CDR2 YSLEER. The chain's CDR3 is CASSQDGDFLHNEQFF. The DNA for the CDR3 is TGCGCCAGCAGCCAAGATGGGGACTTCCTCCACAATGAGCAGTTCTTC.

The V gene is TRBV6-5, the J gene TRBJ1-1; no reliable D call. This CDR3 is 13 amino acids long. The germline gives CDR1 MNHEY, CDR2 SVGAGI. V was trimmed by 2 bases and J by 5 bases, leaving 9 bases between them. CDR3 coding DNA: TGTGCCAGCAGTTACACAGACCGGACTGAAGCTTTCTTT. The encoded protein is CASSYTDRTEAFF.

The rearrangement joins TRBV15 to TRBJ1-5; a weak D match, TRBD1 (5 bases). In germline, CDR1 is LNHNV, CDR2 YYDKDF (reference sequence). CDR3 length equals 14 residues. Trimming stripped 0 bases from V and 7 bases from J, with 10 bases between. CDR3 sequence (DNA): TGTGCCACCAGCAGAGATCAGGGTGGCCAGCCCCAGCATTTT. As protein: CATSRDQGGQPQHF.

This clone has just a few counts. The chain recombines TRBV9 with TRBJ1-1, with TRBD1 as a possible D gene (6 bases). The CDR3 covers 12 residues. The germline gives CDR1 SGDLS, CDR2 YYNGEE. V lost 3 bases and J 7 bases, leaving 10 bases between the germline ends. DNA of the CDR3: TGTGCCAGCAGCGCAGGGGTCGATGAAGCTTTCTTT. Protein product: CASSAGVDEAFF. Drawing the rest from reference TRBV9 and TRBJ1-1, the complete variable domain is DSGVTQTPKHLITATGQRVTLRCSPRSGDLSVYWYQQSLDQGLQFLIQYYNGEERAKGNILERFSAQQFPDLHSELNLSSLELGDSALYFCASSAGVDEAFFGQGTRLTVV.

The rearrangement uses TRBV4-3 and TRBJ1-3; D gene uncertain. Germline CDR1 is LGHNA and CDR2 is YSLEER. The CDR3 spans 17 residues. Trimming took 0 bases from V and 4 from J, leaving 16 bases between them. The CDR3 region has the DNA TGCGCCAGCAGCCAAGACGTCGGCCGTTTGGTCGGAAACACCATATATTTT. Protein: CASSQDVGRLVGNTIYF.

The V call is TRBV5-4, the J call TRBJ2-2, with no clear D. Germline assignment: CDR1 SGHNT and CDR2 YYREEE (reference sequence). V lost 1 base and J lost 5, with 6 bases in between. There are 13 residues in the CDR3. In DNA form, the CDR3 reads TGTGCCAGCAGCTTGACCCTGACCGGGGAGCTGTTTTTT. Encoded protein: CASSLTLTGELFF.

The chain combines TRBV28 with TRBJ1-2, with 9 positions matching TRBD1. This CDR3 has 15 amino acids. V lost 3 bases and J lost 8; bases outside the gene matches: 10. CDR1 and CDR2 from the germline V gene are MDHEN and SYDVKM. In nucleotides, the CDR3 is TGTGCCAGCAGTTTCGCCGGGACAGGGAGTAGAGGCTACACCTTC. It specifies CASSFAGTGSRGYTF.

This clone was seen just once. The chain combines TRBV5-1 with TRBJ2-2; 12 positions agree with TRBD2. Germline trimming cut 1 base from V and 4 bases from J; bases unmatched to any gene: 11. CDR3 length: 19 amino acids. The germline gives CDR1 SGHRS, CDR2 YFSETQ. In DNA form, the CDR3 reads TGCGCCAGCAGCTTGCCCGTCGGACTAGCGGGGTCTTTCACCGGGGAGCTGTTTTTT. Translated: CASSLPVGLAGSFTGELFF.